The source of this T cell receptor (beta chain) is a study of somatic mutations in cytotoxic T cells in rheumatoid arthritis. Study-level background: Flow sorting at nearly 100% purity was applied to some V beta antibody-stained T-cell populations, which included V beta1+ cells sequenced for TCRB.

With 2 bases clipped from V and 7 bases from J, the junction kept 5 bases outside the gene matches. Germline CDR1 reads SGHVS; CDR2 reads FNYEAQ. The CDR3 spans 16 residues. Original methodology: Published virus-specific TCRB sequences found rare matches among patient CD8+ clones larger than 1%. The repertoire was sequenced with immunoSEQ multiplex PCR; TCRdb's copy has only in-frame clones and lacks some. V, J and clone size are taken as reported in that table, and D and trimming were inferred from the DNA itself. The sample includes about 9,000 clones, 79% of them seen just once. Only one count was recorded for this clone.

V usage is TRBV7-6 and J usage is TRBJ2-3; 14 positions match TRBD2. Sequenced material: CD8+ T cells sorted from blood. The sequence came from an adult with rheumatoid arthritis. The CDR3 reads CASSLRLAGGVNTQYF. The CDR3 DNA reads TGTGCCAGCAGCTTAAGACTAGCGGGAGGGGTTAATACGCAGTATTTT.